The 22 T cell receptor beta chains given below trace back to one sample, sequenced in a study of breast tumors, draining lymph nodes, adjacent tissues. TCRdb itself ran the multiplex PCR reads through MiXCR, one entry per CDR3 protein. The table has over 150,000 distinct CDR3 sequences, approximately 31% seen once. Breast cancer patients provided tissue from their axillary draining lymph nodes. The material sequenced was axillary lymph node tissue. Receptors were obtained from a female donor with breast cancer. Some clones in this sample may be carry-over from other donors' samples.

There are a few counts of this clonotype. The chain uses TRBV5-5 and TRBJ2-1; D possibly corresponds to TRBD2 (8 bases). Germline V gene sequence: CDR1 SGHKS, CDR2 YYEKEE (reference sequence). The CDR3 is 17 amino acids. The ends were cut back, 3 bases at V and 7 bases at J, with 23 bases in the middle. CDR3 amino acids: CASSSPGGTAGVNEQFF. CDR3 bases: TGTGCCAGCAGCTCCCCCGGGGGGACAGCGGGGGTTAATGAGCAGTTCTTC.

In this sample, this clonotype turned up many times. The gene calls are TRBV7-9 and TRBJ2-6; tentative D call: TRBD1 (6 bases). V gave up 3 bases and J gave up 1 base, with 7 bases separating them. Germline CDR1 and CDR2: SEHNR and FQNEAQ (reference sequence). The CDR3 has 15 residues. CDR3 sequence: CASSFQGSGANVLTF. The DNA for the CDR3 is TGTGCCAGCAGCTTCCAGGGGTCTGGGGCCAACGTCCTGACTTTC.

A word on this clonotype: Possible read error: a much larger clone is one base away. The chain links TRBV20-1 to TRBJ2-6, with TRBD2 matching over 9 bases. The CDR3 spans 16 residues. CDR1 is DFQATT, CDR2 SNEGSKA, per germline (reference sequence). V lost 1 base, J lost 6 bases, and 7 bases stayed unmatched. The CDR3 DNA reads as TGCAGTGCTAGAGCTAGCGGGACCCCTGCGGCCAACGTCCTGACTTTC. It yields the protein CSARASGTPAANVLTF.

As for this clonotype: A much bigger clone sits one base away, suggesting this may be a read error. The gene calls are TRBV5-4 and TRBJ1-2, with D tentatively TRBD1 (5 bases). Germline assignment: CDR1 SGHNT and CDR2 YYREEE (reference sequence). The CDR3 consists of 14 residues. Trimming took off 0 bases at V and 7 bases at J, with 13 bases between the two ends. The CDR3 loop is CASSLGGADCGYTF. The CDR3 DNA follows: TGTGCCAGCAGCTTGGGTGGGGCCGACTGTGGCTACACCTTC.

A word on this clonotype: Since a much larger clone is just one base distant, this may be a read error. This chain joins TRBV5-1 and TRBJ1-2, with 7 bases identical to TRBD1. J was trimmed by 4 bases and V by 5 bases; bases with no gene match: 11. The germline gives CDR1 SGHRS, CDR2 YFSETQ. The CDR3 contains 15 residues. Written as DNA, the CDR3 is TGCGCCAGCAGAAACCGGACAGGACCTAGCTATGGCTACACCTTC. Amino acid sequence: CASRNRTGPSYGYTF.

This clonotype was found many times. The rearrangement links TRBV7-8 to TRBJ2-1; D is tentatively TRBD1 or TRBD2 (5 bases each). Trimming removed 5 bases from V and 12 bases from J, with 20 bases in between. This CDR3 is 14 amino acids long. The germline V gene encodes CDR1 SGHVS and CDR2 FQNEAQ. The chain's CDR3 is CASSPAGTARWQFF. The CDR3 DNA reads TGTGCCAGCAGCCCCGCCGGGACGGCGCGATGGCAGTTCTTC.

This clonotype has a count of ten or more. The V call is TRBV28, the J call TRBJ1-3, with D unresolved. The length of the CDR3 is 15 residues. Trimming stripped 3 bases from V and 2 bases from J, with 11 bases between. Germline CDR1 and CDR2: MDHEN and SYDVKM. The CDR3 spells CASSFTDDPGNTIYF. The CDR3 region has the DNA TGTGCCAGCAGTTTTACGGACGACCCTGGAAACACCATATATTTT.

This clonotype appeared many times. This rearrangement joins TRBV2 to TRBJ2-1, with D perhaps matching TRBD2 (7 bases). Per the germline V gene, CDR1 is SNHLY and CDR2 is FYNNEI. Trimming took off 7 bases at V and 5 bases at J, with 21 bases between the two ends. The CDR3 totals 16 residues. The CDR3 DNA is TGTGCCAGCAATCGGGGGGCGGGGAGGGCCGACAATGAGCAGTTCTTC. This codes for CASNRGAGRADNEQFF.

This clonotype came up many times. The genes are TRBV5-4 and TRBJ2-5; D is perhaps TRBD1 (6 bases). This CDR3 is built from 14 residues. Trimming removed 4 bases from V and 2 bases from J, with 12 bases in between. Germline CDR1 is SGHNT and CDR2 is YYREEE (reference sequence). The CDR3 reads CASSLGQLQETQYF. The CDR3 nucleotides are TGTGCCAGCAGCCTCGGACAGCTGCAAGAGACCCAGTACTTC.

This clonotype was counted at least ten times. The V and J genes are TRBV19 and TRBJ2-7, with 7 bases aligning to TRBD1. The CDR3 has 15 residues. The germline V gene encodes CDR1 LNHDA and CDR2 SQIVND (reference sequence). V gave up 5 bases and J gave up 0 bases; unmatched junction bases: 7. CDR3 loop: CASSPGQMSSYEQYF. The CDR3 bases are TGTGCCAGTAGTCCGGGACAGATGAGCTCCTACGAGCAGTACTTC.

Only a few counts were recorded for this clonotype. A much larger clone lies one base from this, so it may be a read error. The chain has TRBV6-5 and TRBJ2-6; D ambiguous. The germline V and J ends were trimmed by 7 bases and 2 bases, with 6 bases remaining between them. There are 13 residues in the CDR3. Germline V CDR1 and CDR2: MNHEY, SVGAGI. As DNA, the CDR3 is TGTGCCAGCATGCGTACTGGGGCCAACGTCCTGACTTTC. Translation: CASMRTGANVLTF.

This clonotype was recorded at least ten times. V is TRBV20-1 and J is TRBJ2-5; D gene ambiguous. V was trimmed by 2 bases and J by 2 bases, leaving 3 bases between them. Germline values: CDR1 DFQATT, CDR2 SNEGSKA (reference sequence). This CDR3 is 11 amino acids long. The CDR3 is CSARTQETQYF. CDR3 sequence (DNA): TGCAGTGCTAGAACTCAAGAGACCCAGTACTTC.

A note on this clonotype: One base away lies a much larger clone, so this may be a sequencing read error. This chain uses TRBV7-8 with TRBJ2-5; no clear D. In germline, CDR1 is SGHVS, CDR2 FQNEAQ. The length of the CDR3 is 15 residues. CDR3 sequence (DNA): TGTGCCAGCAGCCGCCGGTTGGTGAAGCAAGAGACCCAGCACTTC. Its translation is CASSRRLVKQETQHF.

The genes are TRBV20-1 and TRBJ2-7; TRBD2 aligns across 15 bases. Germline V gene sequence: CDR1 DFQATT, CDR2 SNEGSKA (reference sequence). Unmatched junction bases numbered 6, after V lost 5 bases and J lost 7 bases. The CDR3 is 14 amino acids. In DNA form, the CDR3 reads TGCAGTGCTGGTGATGGGACTAGCGGGAGGGAGCAGTACTTC. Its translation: CSAGDGTSGREQYF.

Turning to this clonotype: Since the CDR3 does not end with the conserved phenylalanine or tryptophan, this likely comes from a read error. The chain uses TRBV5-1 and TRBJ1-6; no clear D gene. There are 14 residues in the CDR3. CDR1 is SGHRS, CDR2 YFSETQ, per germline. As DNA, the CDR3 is TGTGCCAGCAGCGGCGGCCCTAGCAATTCCCCCCTCCACCTT. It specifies CASSGGPSNSPLHL.

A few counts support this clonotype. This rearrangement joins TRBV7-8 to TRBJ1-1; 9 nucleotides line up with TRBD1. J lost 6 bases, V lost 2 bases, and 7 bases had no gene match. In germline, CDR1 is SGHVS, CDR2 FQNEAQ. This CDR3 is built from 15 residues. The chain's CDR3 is CASSLWTGEDPEAFF. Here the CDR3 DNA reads TGTGCCAGCAGCTTATGGACAGGGGAGGACCCTGAAGCTTTCTTT.

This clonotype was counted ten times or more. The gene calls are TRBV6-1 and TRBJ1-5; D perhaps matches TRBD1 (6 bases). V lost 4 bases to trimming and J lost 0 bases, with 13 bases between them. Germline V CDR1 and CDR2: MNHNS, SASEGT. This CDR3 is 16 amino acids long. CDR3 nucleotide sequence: TGTGCCAGCAGTGGACGGACAGTTAATAGCAATCAGCCCCAGCATTTT. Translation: CASSGRTVNSNQPQHF.

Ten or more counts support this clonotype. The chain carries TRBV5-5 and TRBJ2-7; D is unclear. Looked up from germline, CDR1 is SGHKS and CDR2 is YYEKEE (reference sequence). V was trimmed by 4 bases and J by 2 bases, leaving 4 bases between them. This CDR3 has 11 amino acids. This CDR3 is CASSQAYEQYF. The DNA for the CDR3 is TGTGCCAGCAGCCAGGCCTACGAGCAGTACTTC.

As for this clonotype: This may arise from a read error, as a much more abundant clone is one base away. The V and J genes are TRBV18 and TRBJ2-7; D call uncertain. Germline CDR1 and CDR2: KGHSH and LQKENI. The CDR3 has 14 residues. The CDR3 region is CVSSPDRGSYEQYF. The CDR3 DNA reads TGTGTCAGCTCACCCGATCGTGGGTCCTACGAGCAGTACTTC.

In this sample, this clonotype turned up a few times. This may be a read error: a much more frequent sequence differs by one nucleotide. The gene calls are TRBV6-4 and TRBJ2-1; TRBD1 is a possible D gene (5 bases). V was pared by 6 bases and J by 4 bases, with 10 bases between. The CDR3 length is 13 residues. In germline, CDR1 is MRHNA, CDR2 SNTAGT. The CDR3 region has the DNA TGTGCCAGCAGCCCAGGGCCTTACAATGAGCAGTTCTTC. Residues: CASSPGPYNEQFF.

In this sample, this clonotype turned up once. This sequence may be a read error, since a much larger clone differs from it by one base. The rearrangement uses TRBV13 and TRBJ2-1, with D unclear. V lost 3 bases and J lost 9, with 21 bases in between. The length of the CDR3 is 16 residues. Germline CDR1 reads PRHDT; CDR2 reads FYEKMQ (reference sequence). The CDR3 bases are TGTGCCAGCAGCTTGCACAGCCAGACCGCTAAGGGTGAGCAGTTCTTC. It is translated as CASSLHSQTAKGEQFF.

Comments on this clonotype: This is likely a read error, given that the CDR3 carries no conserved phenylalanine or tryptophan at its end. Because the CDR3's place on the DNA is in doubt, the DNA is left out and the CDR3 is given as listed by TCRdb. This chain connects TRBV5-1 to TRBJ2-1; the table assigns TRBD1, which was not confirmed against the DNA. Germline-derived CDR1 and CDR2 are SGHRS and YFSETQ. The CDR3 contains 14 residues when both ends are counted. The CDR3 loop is CASSLGTGGNEQTL.